These T cell receptor beta chains were read from a single sample in a study of control samples from healthy donors and cancer patients. Sequenced by immunoSEQ multiplex PCR; TCRdb stores in-frame clones only, minus some. This table has about 29,000 clones, 70% to 90% appearing once. Sequences were obtained from formalin-fixed, paraffin-embedded tissue. These TCRs come from a female donor with melanoma. The CDR3 runs from the conserved cysteine through the conserved F or W. A D gene is named only where the DNA matches it firmly. Clone size, where shown, is once, few, many, or a class for clones that have expanded.

j_call d_call v_call clone_size cdr3_aa cdr3_nt
TRBJ2-2 . TRBV5-4 . CASSSPGSTWAGELFF TGTGCCAGCAGCTCCCCTGGGTCGACTTGGGCCGGGGAGCTGTTTTTT
TRBJ1-3 . TRBV6-5 . CASSYLAAGNTIYF TGTGCCAGCAGTTACTTGGCGGCCGGAAACACCATATATTTT
TRBJ1-2 . TRBV19 . CATNPGVQNGYTF TGTGCCACCAACCCCGGGGTTCAAAATGGCTACACCTTC
TRBJ2-1 . TRBV7-9 . CASSYPDEQFF TGTGCCAGCAGCTACCCGGATGAGCAGTTCTTC
TRBJ2-5 . TRBV9 . CASSVGGKETQYF TGTGCCAGCAGCGTAGGGGGCAAGGAGACCCAGTACTTC
TRBJ1-2 . TRBV3-1/TRBV3-2 . CASSQVGGYTF TGTGCCAGCAGCCAAGTGGGAGGCTACACCTTC
TRBJ2-3 . TRBV11-3 . CASSEGQRTSPSADTQYF TGTGCCAGCAGCGAAGGCCAACGGACAAGTCCTTCTGCAGATACGCAGTATTTT
TRBJ2-7 TRBD1 TRBV5-1 once CASKDGTDEQYF TGCGCCAGCAAGGACGGGACAGACGAGCAGTACTTC
TRBJ2-7 . TRBV4-1 . CASSQVPRRVDYEQYF TGCGCCAGCAGCCAAGTCCCGCGTCGGGTGGACTACGAGCAGTACTTC
TRBJ2-7 . TRBV9 . CASSVGGPGEQYF TGTGCCAGCAGCGTGGGTGGGCCAGGCGAGCAGTACTTC
TRBJ1-5 TRBD1 TRBV9 . CASSGGQGGYQPQHF TGTGCCAGCAGCGGCGGACAGGGGGGATATCAGCCCCAGCATTTT
TRBJ2-1 TRBD2 TRBV3-1/TRBV3-2 . CASSTTSGRAGNEQFF TGTGCCAGCAGTACTACTAGCGGGAGGGCCGGGAATGAGCAGTTCTTC
TRBJ1-5 . TRBV28 . CASTLRGNGPQHF TGTGCCAGCACCCTTAGGGGTAACGGGCCCCAGCATTTT
TRBJ1-2 TRBD1 TRBV5-1 . CASSLTGGKTARYGYTF TGCGCCAGCAGCTTAACAGGGGGAAAAACGGCTAGGTATGGCTACACCTTC
TRBJ2-7 . TRBV7-9 . CASSRLRQGSVEQYF TGTGCCAGCAGTCGCTTGAGGCAGGGATCCGTGGAGCAGTACTTC
TRBJ2-3 TRBD2 TRBV5-4 . CASSLVRTSGRDTQYF TGTGCCAGCAGCTTGGTTCGGACTAGCGGGCGAGATACGCAGTATTTT
TRBJ2-1 . TRBV11-2 . CASSLGPGTDYNEQFF TGTGCCAGCAGCTTAGGCCCCGGGACGGACTACAATGAGCAGTTCTTC
TRBJ2-1 TRBD2 TRBV5-1 once CASSLELAGGNEQFF TGCGCCAGCAGCTTGGAACTAGCGGGAGGAAATGAGCAGTTCTTC
TRBJ1-5 . TRBV25-1 . CASTSGNNQPQHF TGTGCCAGCACATCCGGGAACAATCAGCCCCAGCATTTT
TRBJ2-7 . TRBV5-4 . CASSLEGSSYEQYF TGTGCCAGCAGCTTGGAGGGCAGCTCCTACGAGCAGTACTTC
TRBJ1-1 . TRBV4-1 . CASSQDWLSTEAFF TGCGCCAGCAGCCAAGATTGGCTGAGCACTGAAGCTTTCTTT
TRBJ2-3 TRBD1 TRBV6-5 . CASSYTWDRTDTQYF TGTGCCAGCAGTTACACGTGGGACAGGACAGATACGCAGTATTTT
TRBJ2-1 TRBD2 TRBV5-8 . CASSPGLAGVQFF TGTGCCAGCAGCCCCGGACTAGCGGGGGTTCAGTTCTTC
TRBJ1-1 . TRBV5-4 . CASSLTGTKTEAFF TGTGCCAGCAGCTTAACAGGAACTAAAACTGAAGCTTTCTTT
TRBJ2-3 . TRBV19 . CAIRITNTDTQYF TGTGCCATTAGGATCACAAACACAGATACGCAGTATTTT
TRBJ1-1 . TRBV30 . CAWSVVRVWSEAFF TGTGCCTGGAGTGTAGTCAGGGTTTGGTCTGAAGCTTTCTTT
TRBJ1-1 . TRBV7-9 . CASSLNTPGLNTEAFF TGTGCCAGCAGCTTAAATACTCCAGGTTTGAACACTGAAGCTTTCTTT
TRBJ2-1 TRBD2 TRBV9 . CASSVTSGSGNEQFF TGTGCCAGCAGCGTAACTAGCGGGAGTGGGAATGAGCAGTTCTTC
TRBJ1-2 . TRBV2 . CASGRVEYGYTF TGTGCCAGTGGCAGGGTAGAGTATGGCTACACCTTC
TRBJ2-1 . TRBV3-1/TRBV3-2 . CASSQRGKGEWPGSYNEQFF TGTGCCAGCAGCCAACGCGGGAAGGGGGAGTGGCCTGGGTCCTACAATGAGCAGTTCTTC
TRBJ1-1 . TRBV7-2 . CASSFQENTEAFF TGTGCCAGCAGCTTCCAGGAGAACACTGAAGCTTTCTTT
TRBJ2-7 . TRBV2 . CAGRDRDLEQYF TGTGCCGGCCGGGACCGAGACCTCGAGCAGTACTTC